In its sample, the clone carrying this TCR beta chain was seen many times. This specimen belongs to a study of neurological immune-mediated disorders. From 15-18 subjects, every sequencing run obtained over 170 million TCR-beta sequences. MiXCR, run by TCRdb on the 5' RACE reads, gives a single entry per CDR3 protein. The sample consists of about 24,000 distinct CDR3 sequences, approximately 13% of them appearing once. The time point was: technical triplicate 1. The sorted libraries were made from 1 million CD4+ or CD8+ T cells. CDR1 is SGHTA and CDR2 is FQGNSA in the germline V gene. V lost 5 bases to trimming and J lost 0 bases, with 4 bases between them. The CDR3 totals 12 residues.

The V call is TRBV7-2, the J call TRBJ2-5, with D unresolved. The sequence was obtained from a female donor with HTLV-1-associated myelopathy (HAM/TSP). Source material: CD4+ T cells from blood. The DNA for the CDR3 is TGTGCCAGCAGCCTGTACCAAGAGACCCAGTACTTC. Amino acids: CASSLYQETQYF.